This record looks at one T cell receptor (beta chain) sequence and its context. The antigen is not known. At one of its ends the junction is not consistent with the germline gene, which may arise from a read error. Three rounds of nested PCR, following a modified ARM-PCR protocol, produced the TCRbeta library. MiXCR, applied by TCRdb to the multiplex PCR reads, yields one record per CDR3 protein. The profile shows around 210,000 distinct CDR3 sequences, approximately 74% of them singletons. The CDR3 has 23 residues. Germline V lookup: CDR1 SGHNT, CDR2 YENEEA. The data are from a study of tumor and adjacent non-tumor tissue in lung cancer. At the level of the study: Patients were aged roughly 31 to 76, 9 to 10 men and roughly five women, stage I to III. Each sample yielded roughly 4.2 million productive TCRbeta reads on average.

Study observations and caveats: Shorter survival was associated with higher TCR diversity in tumors. Top 100 clones took a larger repertoire share in normal lung.

This sample's RNA came from whole unsorted tissue. The sample consisted of lung tumor tissue. This clonotype was sampled from a man aged 55-75 years with non-small cell lung cancer. The chain has TRBV11-3 and TRBJ2-2, with TRBD2 matching 16 bases. The CDR3 is CASSLSHSGTSGRAATNTWELFF. CDR3 nucleotides: TGTGCCAGCAGCTTAAGCCACTCCGGGACTAGCGGGAGGGCCGCTACAAACACCTGGGAGCTGTTTTTT.